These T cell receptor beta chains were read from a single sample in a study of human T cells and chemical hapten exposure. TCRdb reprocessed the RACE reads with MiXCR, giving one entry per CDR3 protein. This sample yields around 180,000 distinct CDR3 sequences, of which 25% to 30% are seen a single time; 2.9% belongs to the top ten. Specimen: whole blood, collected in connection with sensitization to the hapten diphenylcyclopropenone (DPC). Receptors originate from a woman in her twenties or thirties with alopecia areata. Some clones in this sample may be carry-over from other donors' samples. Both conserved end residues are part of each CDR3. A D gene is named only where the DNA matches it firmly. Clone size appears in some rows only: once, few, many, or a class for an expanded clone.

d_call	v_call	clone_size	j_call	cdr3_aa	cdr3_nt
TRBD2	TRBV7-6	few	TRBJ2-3	CASSTSGVRTDTQYF	TGTGCCAGCAGCACAAGCGGGGTGCGCACAGATACGCAGTATTTT
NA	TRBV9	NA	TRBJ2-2	CASSVGGQFANTGELFF	TGTGCCAGCAGCGTAGGGGGGCAATTCGCGAACACCGGGGAGCTGTTTTTT
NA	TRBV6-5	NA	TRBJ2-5	CASKADRKETQYF	TGTGCCAGCAAGGCAGATCGAAAAGAGACCCAGTACTTC
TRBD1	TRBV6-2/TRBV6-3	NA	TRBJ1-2	CASSLRGNRDRPYGYTF	TGTGCCAGCAGCCTCCGAGGAAATCGGGACAGGCCTTATGGCTACACCTTC
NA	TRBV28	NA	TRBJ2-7	CASSLPVVHEQYF	TGTGCCAGCAGTTTACCGGTAGTACACGAGCAGTACTTC
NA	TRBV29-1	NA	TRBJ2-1	CSVDERTHNEQFF	TGCAGCGTTGACGAAAGGACCCACAATGAGCAGTTCTTC
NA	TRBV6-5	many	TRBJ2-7	CASSYFVGGTLYF	TGTGCCAGCAGTTATTTTGTCGGAGGGACTCTGTACTTC
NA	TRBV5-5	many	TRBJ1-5	CASSLVPGAGLPQHF	TGTGCCAGCAGCTTGGTACCAGGGGCGGGCCTGCCCCAGCATTTT
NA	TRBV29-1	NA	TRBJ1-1	CSVEGVGTEAFF	TGCAGCGTTGAGGGAGTAGGGACTGAAGCTTTCTTT
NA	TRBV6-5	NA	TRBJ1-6	CASSYSIGSYNSPLHF	TGTGCCAGCAGTTACTCGATCGGCTCCTATAATTCACCCCTCCACTTT
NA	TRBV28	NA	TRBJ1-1	CASSLYQGPNTEAFF	TGTGCCAGCAGTTTATACCAGGGACCGAACACTGAAGCTTTCTTT
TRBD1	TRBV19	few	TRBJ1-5	CASSMPSGQVLYQPQHF	TGTGCCAGTAGTATGCCCTCCGGACAGGTTCTATATCAGCCCCAGCATTTT
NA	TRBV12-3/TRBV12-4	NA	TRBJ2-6	CASSYRVSGANVLTF	TGTGCCAGCAGCTACAGGGTATCTGGGGCCAACGTCCTGACTTTC
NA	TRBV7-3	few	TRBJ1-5	CASRFGQPQHF	TGTGCCAGCAGATTCGGTCAGCCCCAGCATTTT
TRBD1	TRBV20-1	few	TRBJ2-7	CSAIDRGYEQYF	TGCAGTGCTATTGACAGGGGCTACGAGCAGTACTTC
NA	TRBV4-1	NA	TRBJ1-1	CASSQAGMNTEAFF	TGCGCCAGCAGCCAAGCGGGGATGAACACTGAAGCTTTCTTT
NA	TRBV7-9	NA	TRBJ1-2	CASSLGHGLTYGYTF	TGTGCCAGCAGCTTAGGCCACGGTCTGACCTATGGCTACACCTTC